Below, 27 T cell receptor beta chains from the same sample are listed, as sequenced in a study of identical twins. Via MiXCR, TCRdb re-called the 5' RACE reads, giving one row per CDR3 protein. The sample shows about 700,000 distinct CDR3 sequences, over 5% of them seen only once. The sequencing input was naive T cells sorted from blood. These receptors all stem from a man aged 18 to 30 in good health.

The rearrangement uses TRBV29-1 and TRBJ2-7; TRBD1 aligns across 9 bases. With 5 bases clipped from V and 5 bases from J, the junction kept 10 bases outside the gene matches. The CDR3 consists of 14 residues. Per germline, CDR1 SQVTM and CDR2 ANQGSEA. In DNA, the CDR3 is TGCAGCGTTTTTGCGGGACAGGGACTTAACGAGCAGTACTTC. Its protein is CSVFAGQGLNEQYF.

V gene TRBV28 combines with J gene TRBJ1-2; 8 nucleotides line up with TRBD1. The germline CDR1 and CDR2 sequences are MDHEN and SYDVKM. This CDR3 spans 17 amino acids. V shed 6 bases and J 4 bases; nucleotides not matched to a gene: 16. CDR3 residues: CASRTPARQGTLYGYTF. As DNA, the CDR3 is TGTGCCAGCAGAACGCCAGCCCGACAGGGGACACTCTATGGCTACACCTTC.

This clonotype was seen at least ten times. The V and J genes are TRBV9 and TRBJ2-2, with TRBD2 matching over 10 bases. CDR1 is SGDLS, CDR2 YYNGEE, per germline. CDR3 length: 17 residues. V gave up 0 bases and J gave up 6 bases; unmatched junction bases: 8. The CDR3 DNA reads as TGTGCCAGCAGCGTAGCTCCTAGCGGGAGCGCCGCCGGGGAGCTGTTTTTT. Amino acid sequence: CASSVAPSGSAAGELFF.

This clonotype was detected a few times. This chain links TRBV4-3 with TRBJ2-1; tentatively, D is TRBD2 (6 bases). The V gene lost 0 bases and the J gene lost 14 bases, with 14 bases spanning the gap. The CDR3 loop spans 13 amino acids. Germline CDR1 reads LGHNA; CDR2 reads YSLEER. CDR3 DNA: TGCGCCAGCAGCCAAGATTTACCGGGAGATAAGTTCTTC. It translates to CASSQDLPGDKFF.

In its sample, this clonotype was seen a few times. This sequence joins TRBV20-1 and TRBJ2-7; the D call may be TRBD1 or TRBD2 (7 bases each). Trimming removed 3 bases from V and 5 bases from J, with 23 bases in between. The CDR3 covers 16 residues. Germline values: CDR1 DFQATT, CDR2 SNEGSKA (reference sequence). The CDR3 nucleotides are TGCAGTGCTAGGGACCCCACCGGGGCAGGGGGGGACGAGCAGTACTTC. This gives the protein CSARDPTGAGGDEQYF.

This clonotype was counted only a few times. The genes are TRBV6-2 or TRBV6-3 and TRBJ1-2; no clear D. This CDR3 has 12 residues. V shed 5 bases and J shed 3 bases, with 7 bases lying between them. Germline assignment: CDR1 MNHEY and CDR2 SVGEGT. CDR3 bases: TGTGCCAGCAGTGAGAATGACTATGGCTACACCTTC. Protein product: CASSENDYGYTF.

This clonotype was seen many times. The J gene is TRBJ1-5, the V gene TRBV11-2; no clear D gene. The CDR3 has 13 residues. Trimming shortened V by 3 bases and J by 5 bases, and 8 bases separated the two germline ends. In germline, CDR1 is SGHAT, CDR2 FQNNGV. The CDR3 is CASSLGSDQPQHF. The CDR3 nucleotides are TGTGCCAGCAGCTTGGGTAGTGATCAGCCCCAGCATTTT.

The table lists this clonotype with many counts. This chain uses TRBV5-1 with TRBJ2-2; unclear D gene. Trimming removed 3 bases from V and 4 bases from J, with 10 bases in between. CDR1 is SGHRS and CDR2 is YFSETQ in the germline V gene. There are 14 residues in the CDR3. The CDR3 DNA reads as TGCGCCAGCAGCTCGCAGGATTTCACCGGGGAGCTGTTTTTT. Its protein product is CASSSQDFTGELFF.

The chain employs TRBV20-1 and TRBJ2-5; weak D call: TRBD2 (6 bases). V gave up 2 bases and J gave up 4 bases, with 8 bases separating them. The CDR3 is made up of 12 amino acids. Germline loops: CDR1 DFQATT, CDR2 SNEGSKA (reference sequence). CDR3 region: CSARPGLETQYF. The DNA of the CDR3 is TGCAGTGCTAGACCGGGACTAGAGACCCAGTACTTC.

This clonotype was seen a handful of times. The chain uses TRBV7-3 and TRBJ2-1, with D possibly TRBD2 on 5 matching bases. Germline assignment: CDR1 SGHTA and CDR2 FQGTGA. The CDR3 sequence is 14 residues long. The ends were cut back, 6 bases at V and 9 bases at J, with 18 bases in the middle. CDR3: CASRDGVVQSEQFF. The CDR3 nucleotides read TGTGCCAGCAGAGACGGGGTTGTGCAAAGTGAGCAGTTCTTC.

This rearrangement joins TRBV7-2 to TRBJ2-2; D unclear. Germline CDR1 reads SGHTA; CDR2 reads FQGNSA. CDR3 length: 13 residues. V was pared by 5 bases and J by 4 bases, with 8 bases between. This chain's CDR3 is CASSTQVTGELFF. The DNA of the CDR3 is TGTGCCAGCAGCACCCAAGTCACCGGGGAGCTGTTTTTT. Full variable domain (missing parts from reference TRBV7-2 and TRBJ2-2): GAGVSQSPSNKVTEKGKDVELRCDPISGHTALYWYRQSLGQGLEFLIYFQGNSAPDKSGLPSDRFSAERTGGSVSTLTIQRTQQEDSAVYLCASSTQVTGELFFGEGSRLTVL.

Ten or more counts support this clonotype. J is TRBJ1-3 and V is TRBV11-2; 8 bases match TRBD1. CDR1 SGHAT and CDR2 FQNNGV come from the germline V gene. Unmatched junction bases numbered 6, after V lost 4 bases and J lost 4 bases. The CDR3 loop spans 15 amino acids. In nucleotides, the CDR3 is TGTGCCAGCAGCTCATTACAGGGGGTGGGAAACACCATATATTTT. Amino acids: CASSSLQGVGNTIYF.

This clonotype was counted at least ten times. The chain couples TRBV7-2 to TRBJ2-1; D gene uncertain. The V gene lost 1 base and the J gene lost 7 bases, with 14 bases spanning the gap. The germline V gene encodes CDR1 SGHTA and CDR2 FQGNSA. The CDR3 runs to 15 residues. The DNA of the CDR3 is TGTGCCAGCAGCTTAGGCAGCCTAGTGGGTAATGAGCAGTTCTTC. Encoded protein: CASSLGSLVGNEQFF.

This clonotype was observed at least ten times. CDR3 nucleotide sequence: TGTGCCAGTAGAGACAGGGGCTCCTACGAGCAGTACTTC. Protein product: CASRDRGSYEQYF. The chain links TRBV19 to TRBJ2-7; the match to TRBD1 covers 8 bases. V was clipped by 6 bases and J by 0 bases; unmatched bases: 1. The CDR3 totals 13 residues. The germline V gene has CDR1 LNHDA and CDR2 SQIVND (reference sequence).

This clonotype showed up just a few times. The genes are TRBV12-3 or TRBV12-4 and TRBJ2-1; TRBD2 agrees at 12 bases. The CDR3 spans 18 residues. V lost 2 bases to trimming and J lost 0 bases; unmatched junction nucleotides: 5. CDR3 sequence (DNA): TGTGCCAGCAGTTTATGGGCTAGCGGGAGGGCCTCCTACAATGAGCAGTTCTTC. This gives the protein CASSLWASGRASYNEQFF.

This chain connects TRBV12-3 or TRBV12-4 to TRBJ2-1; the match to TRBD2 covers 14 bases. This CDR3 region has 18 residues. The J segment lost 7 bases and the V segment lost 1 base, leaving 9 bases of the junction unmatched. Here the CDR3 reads CASSLGLAGGPSWNEQFF. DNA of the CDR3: TGTGCCAGCAGTTTAGGACTAGCGGGAGGGCCTAGTTGGAATGAGCAGTTCTTC.

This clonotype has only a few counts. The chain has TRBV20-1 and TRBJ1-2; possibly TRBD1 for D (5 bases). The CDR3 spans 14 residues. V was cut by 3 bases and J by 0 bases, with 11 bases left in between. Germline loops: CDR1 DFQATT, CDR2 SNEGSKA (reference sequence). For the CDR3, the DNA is TGCAGTGCTAGCGACAGAGGGACTAACTATGGCTACACCTTC. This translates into CSASDRGTNYGYTF.

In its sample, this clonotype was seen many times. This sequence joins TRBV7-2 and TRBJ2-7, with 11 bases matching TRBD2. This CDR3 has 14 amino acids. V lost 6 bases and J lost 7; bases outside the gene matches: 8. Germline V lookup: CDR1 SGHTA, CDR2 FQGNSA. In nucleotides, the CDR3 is TGTGCCAGCAGTCCTACTAGCGGGAGCGATGAGCAGTACTTC. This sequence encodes CASSPTSGSDEQYF.

The CDR3 DNA reads TGTGCCAGCAGCCCCGGTACTAGCGGGAGAGGTTGGCAGTTCTTC. This codes for CASSPGTSGRGWQFF. The chain combines TRBV11-2 with TRBJ2-1; 11 bases match TRBD2. V shed 5 bases, J shed 12 bases, and the junction held 12 bases outside the gene matches. Germline V lookup: CDR1 SGHAT, CDR2 FQNNGV. The CDR3 runs to 15 residues.

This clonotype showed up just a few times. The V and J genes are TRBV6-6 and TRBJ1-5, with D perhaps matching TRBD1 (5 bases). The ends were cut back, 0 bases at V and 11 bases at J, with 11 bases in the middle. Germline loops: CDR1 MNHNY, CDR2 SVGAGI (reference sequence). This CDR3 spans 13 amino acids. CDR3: CASSYSSREAQHF. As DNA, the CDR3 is TGTGCCAGCAGTTACTCCTCCAGGGAGGCCCAGCATTTT.

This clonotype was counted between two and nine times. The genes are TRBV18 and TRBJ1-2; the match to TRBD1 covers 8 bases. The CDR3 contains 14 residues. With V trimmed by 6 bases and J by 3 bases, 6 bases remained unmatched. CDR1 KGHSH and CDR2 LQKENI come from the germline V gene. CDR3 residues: CASSPEQGDYGYTF. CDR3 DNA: TGTGCCAGCTCGCCCGAACAGGGGGACTATGGCTACACCTTC.

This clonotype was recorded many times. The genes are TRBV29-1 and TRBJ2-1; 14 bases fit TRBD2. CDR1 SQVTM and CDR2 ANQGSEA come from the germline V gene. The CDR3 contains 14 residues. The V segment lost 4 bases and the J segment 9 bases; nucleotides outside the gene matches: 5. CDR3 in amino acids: CSVALGLAGVEQFF. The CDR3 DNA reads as TGCAGCGTTGCCCTGGGACTAGCGGGAGTTGAGCAGTTCTTC.

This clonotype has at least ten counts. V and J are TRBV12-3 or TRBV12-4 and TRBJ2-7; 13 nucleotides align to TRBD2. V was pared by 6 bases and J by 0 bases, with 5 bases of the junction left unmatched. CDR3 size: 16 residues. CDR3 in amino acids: CASSTGLAGVSYEQYF. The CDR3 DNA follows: TGTGCCAGCAGCACTGGACTAGCGGGAGTCTCCTACGAGCAGTACTTC.

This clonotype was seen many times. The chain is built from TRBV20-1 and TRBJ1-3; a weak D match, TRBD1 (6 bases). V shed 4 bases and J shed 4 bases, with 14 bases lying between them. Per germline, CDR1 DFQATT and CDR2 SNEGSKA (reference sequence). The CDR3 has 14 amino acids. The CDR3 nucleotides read TGCAGTGCTATGCAGGGGACCTCCGGAAACACCATATATTTT. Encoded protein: CSAMQGTSGNTIYF.

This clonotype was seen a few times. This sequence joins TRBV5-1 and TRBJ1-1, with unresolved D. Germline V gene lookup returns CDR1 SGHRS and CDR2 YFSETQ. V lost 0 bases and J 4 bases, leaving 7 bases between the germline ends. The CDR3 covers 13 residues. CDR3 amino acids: CASSLGPTTEAFF. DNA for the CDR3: TGCGCCAGCAGCTTGGGGCCAACCACTGAAGCTTTCTTT.

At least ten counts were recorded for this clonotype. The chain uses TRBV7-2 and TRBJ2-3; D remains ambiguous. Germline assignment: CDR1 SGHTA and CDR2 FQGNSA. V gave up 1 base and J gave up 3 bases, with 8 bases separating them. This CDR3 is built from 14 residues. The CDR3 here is CASSLEVWTDTQYF. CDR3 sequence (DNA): TGTGCCAGCAGCTTAGAGGTCTGGACAGATACGCAGTATTTT.

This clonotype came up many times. CDR3 region: CASSDSGQGRVNEQFF. DNA for the CDR3: TGTGCCAGCAGTGACTCAGGACAGGGTCGGGTCAATGAGCAGTTCTTC. The chain uses TRBV6-4 and TRBJ2-1; 8 bases fit TRBD1. The V gene's germline CDR1 is MRHNA and CDR2 SNTAGT. The trim removed 0 bases at V and 6 bases at J, leaving 7 bases unmatched. The length of the CDR3 is 16 residues.